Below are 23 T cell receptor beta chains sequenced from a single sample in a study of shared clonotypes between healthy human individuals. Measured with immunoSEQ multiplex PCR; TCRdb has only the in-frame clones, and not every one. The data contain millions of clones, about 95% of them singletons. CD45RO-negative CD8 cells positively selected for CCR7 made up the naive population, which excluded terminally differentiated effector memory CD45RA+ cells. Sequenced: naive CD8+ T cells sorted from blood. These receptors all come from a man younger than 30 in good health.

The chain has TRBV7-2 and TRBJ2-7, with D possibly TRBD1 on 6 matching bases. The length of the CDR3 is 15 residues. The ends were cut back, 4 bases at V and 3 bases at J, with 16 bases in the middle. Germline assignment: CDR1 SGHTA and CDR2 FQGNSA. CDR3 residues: CASSSPGATLYEQYF. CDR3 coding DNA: TGTGCCAGCAGCTCTCCAGGGGCCACTCTCTACGAGCAGTACTTC.

The CDR3 here is CAWVGLEKQETQYF. Written as DNA, the CDR3 is TGTGCCTGGGTGGGGCTGGAGAAGCAAGAGACCCAGTACTTC. The chain recombines TRBV30 with TRBJ2-5, with a tentative D call TRBD1 (5 bases). This CDR3 comprises 14 residues. Trimming took 5 bases from V and 2 from J, leaving 15 bases between them. Germline V gives CDR1 GTSNPN, CDR2 SVGIG (reference sequence).

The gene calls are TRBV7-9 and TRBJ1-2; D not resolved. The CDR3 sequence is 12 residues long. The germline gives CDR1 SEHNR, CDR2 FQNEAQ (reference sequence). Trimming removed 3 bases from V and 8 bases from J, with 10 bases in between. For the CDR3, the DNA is TGTGCCAGCAGCTTTGTCGACTTGGGCTACACCTTC. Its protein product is CASSFVDLGYTF.

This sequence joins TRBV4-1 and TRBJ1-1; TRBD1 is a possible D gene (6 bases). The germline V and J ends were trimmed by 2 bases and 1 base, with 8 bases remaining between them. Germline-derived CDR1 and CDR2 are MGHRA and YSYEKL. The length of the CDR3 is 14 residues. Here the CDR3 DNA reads TGCGCCAGCAGCCAATGGGACAAGAACACTGAAGCTTTCTTT. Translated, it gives CASSQWDKNTEAFF.

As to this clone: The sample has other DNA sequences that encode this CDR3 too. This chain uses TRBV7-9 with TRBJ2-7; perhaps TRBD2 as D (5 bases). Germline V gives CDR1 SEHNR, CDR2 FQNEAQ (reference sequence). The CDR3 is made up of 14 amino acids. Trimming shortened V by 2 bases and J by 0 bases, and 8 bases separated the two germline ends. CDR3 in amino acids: CASSLSGVSYEQYF. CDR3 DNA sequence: TGTGCCAGCAGCTTATCCGGGGTCTCCTACGAGCAGTACTTC.

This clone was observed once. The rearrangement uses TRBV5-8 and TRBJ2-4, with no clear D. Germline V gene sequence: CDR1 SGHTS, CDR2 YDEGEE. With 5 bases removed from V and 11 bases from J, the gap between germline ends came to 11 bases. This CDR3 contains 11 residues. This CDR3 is CASSLGPLQYF. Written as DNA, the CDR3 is TGTGCCAGCAGTTTAGGACCACTTCAGTACTTC.

CDR3 loop: CASSPRGGQDNYGYTF. CDR3 sequence (DNA): TGCGCCAGCAGCCCCAGAGGGGGGCAGGATAACTATGGCTACACCTTC. This chain joins TRBV5-1 and TRBJ1-2, with D possibly matching TRBD1 (6 bases). CDR1 SGHRS and CDR2 YFSETQ come from the germline V gene. The CDR3 contains 16 residues. Trimming cost V 4 bases and J 1 base, with 17 bases left between them.

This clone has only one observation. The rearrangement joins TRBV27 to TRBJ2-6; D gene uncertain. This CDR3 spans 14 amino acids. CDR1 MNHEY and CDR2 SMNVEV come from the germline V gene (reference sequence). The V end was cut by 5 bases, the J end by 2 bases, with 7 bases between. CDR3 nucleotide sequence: TGTGCCAGCAGTCCGAGGACTGGGGCCAACGTCCTGACTTTC. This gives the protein CASSPRTGANVLTF.

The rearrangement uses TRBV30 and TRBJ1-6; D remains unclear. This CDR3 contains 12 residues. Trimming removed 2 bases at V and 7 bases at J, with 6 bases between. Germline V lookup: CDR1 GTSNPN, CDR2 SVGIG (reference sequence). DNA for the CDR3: TGTGCCTGGAGTCGAGAGAATTCACCCCTCCACTTT. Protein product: CAWSRENSPLHF. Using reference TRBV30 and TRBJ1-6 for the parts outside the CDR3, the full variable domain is SQTIHQWPATLVQPVGSPLSLECTVEGTSNPNLYWYRQAAGRGLQLLFYSVGIGQISSEVPQNLSASRPQDRQFILSSKKLLLSDSGFYLCAWSRENSPLHFGNGTRLTVT.

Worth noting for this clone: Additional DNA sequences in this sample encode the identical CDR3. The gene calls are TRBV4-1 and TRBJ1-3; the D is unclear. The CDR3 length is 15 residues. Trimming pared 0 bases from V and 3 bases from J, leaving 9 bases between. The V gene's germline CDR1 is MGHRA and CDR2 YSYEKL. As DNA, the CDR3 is TGCGCCAGCAGCCAAGACTGGGGAAGTGGAAACACCATATATTTT. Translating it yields CASSQDWGSGNTIYF.

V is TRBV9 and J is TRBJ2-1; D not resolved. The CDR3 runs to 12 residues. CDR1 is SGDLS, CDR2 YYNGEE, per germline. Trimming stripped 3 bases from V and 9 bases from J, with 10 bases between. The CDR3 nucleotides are TGTGCCAGCAGCGGGGTCGAGAGTGAGCAGTTCTTC. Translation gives CASSGVESEQFF.

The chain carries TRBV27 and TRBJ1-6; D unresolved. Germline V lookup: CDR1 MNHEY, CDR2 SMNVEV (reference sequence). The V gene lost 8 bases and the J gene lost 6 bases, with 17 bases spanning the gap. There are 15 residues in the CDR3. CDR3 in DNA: TGTGCCAGCCTTAAGGTGGGCCCCCGTAATTCACCCCTCCACTTT. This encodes CASLKVGPRNSPLHF.

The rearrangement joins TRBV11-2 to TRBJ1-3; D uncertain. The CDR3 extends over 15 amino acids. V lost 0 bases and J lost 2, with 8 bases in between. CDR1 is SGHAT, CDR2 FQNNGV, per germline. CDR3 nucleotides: TGTGCCAGCAGCTTAGATGTCGGGACTGGAAACACCATATATTTT. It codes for CASSLDVGTGNTIYF.

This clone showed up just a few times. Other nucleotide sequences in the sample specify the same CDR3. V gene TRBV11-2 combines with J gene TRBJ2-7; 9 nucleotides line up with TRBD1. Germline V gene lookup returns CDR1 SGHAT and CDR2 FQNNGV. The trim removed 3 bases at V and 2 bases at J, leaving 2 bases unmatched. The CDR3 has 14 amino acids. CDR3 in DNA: TGTGCCAGCAGCTTCGACAGGGGGACCTACGAGCAGTACTTC. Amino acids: CASSFDRGTYEQYF.

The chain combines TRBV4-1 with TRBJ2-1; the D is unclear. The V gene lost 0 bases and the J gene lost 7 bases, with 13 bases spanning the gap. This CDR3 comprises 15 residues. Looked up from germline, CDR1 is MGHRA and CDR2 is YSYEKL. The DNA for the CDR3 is TGCGCCAGCAGCCAAGAACAGCTGATGGTAAATGAGCAGTTCTTC. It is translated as CASSQEQLMVNEQFF.

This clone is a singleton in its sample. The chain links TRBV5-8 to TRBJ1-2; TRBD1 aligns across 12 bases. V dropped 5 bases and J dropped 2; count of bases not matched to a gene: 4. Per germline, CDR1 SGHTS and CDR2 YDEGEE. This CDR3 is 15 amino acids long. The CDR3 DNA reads TGTGCCAGCAGGCGGGACAGGGGGCGAAACTATGGCTACACCTTC. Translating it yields CASRRDRGRNYGYTF. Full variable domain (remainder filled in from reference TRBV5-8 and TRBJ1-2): EAGVTQSPTHLIKTRGQQATLRCSPISGHTSVYWYQQALGLGLQFLLWYDEGEERNRGNFPPRFSGRQFPNYSSELNVNALELEDSALYLCASRRDRGRNYGYTFGSGTRLTVV.

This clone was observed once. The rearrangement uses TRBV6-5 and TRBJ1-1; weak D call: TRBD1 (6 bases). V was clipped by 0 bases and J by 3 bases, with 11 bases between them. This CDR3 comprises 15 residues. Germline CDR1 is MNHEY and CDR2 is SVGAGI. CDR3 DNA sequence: TGTGCCAGCAGTTACTCACAGGGTTTGCACACTGAAGCTTTCTTT. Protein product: CASSYSQGLHTEAFF.

CDR3 DNA sequence: TGTGCCAGCAGCTTAGCGTCGGGTGACAGCGGTCCTGGCTACACCTTC. This encodes CASSLASGDSGPGYTF. The chain combines TRBV7-2 with TRBJ1-2; possible D gene TRBD1, 5 bases. The V end was cut by 0 bases, the J end by 7 bases, with 18 bases between. The CDR3 sequence is 16 residues long. Germline V gene sequence: CDR1 SGHTA, CDR2 FQGNSA.

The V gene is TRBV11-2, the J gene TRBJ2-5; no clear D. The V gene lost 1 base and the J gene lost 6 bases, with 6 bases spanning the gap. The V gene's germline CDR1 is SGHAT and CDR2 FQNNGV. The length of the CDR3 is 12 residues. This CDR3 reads CASSLGTQTQYF. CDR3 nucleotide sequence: TGTGCCAGCAGCTTAGGAACCCAGACCCAGTACTTC.

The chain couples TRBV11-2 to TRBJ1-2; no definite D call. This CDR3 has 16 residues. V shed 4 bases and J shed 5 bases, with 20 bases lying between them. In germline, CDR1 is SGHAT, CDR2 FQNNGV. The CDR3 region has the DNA TGTGCCAGCAGCTCCGATCGGGTTCAATCCATTTATGGCTACACCTTC. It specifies CASSSDRVQSIYGYTF. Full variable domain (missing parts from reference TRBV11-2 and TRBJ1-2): EAGVAQSPRYKIIEKRQSVAFWCNPISGHATLYWYQQILGQGPKLLIQFQNNGVVDDSQLPKDRFSAERLKGVDSTLKIQPAKLEDSAVYLCASSSDRVQSIYGYTFGSGTRLTVV.

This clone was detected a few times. The CDR3 spells CASSYDSSYNEQFF. CDR3 bases: TGTGCCAGCAGTTACGACAGTTCCTACAATGAGCAGTTCTTC. The V call is TRBV6-5, the J call TRBJ2-1; tentative D call: TRBD1 (5 bases). This CDR3 has 14 amino acids. Per the germline V gene, CDR1 is MNHEY and CDR2 is SVGAGI. V lost 2 bases and J lost 1, with 6 bases in between.

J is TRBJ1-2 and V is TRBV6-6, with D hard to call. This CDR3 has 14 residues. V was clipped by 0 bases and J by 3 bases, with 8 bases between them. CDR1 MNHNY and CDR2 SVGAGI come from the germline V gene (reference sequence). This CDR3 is CASSYSNGDYGYTF. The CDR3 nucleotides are TGTGCCAGCAGTTACTCGAACGGCGACTATGGCTACACCTTC.

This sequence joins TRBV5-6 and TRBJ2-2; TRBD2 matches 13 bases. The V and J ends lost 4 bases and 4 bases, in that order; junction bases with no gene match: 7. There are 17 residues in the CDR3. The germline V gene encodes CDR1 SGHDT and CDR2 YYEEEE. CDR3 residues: CASSHETSGGTTGELFF. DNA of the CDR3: TGTGCCAGCAGCCACGAGACTAGCGGGGGGACCACCGGGGAGCTGTTTTTT. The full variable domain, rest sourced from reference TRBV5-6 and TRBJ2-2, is DAGVTQSPTHLIKTRGQQVTLRCSPKSGHDTVSWYQQALGQGPQFIFQYYEEEERQRGNFPDRFSGHQFPNYSSELNVNALLLGDSALYLCASSHETSGGTTGELFFGEGSRLTVL.